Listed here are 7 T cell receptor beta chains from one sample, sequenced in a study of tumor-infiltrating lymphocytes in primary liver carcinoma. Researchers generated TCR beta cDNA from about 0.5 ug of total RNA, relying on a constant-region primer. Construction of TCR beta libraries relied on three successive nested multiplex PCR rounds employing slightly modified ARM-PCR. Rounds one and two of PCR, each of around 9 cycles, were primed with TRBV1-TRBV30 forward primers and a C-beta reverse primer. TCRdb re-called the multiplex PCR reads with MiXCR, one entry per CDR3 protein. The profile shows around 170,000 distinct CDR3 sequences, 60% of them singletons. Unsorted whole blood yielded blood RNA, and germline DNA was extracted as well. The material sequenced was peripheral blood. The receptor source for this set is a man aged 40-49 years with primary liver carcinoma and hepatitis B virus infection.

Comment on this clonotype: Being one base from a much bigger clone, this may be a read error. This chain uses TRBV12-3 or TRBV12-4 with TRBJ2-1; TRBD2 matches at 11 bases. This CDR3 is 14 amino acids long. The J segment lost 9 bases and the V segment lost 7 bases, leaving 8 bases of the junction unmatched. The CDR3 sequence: CASMTSGIVGEQFF. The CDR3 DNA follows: TGTGCCAGCATGACTAGCGGGATAGTGGGTGAGCAGTTCTTC.

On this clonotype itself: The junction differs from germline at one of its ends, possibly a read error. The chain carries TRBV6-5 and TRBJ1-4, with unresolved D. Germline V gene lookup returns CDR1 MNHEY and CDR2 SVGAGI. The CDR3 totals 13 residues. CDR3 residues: CASKPTGREELIF. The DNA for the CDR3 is TGTGCCAGCAAACCCACGGGGAGGGAAGAACTGATTTTT.

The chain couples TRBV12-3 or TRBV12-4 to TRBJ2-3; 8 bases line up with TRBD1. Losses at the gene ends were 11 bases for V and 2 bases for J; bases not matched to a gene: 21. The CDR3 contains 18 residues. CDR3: CAQSDRGRRRILTDTQYF. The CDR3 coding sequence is TGTGCCCAAAGTGACAGGGGTCGGCGGAGAATCCTCACAGATACGCAGTATTTT.

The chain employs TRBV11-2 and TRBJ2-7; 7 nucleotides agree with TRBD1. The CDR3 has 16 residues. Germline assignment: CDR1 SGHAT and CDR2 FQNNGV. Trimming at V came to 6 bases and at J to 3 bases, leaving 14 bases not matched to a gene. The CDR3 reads CASRLHVEGAGYEQYF. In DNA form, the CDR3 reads TGTGCCAGCAGACTACATGTTGAGGGGGCGGGCTACGAGCAGTACTTC. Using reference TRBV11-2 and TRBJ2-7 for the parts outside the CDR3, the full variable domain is EAGVAQSPRYKIIEKRQSVAFWCNPISGHATLYWYQQILGQGPKLLIQFQNNGVVDDSQLPKDRFSAERLKGVDSTLKIQPAKLEDSAVYLCASRLHVEGAGYEQYFGPGTRLTVT.

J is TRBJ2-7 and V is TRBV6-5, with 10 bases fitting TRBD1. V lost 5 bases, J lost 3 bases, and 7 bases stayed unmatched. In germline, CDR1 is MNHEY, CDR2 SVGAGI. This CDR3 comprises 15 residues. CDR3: CASSQGQGIYYEQYF. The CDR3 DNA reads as TGTGCCAGCAGTCAGGGACAGGGGATCTACTACGAGCAGTACTTC.

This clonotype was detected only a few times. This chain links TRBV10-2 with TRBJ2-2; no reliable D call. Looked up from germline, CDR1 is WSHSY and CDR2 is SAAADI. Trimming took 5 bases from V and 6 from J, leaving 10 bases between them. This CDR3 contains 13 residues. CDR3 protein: CASSRSLSGELFF. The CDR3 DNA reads TGCGCCAGCAGTAGGTCCCTATCCGGGGAGCTGTTTTTT.

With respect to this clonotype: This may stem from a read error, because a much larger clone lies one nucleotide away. CDR3 loop: CASSLGTLSYNSPFHF. The CDR3 nucleotides are TGTGCCAGCAGTTTAGGGACCCTCTCCTATAATTCACCCTTCCACTTT. The chain carries TRBV11-2 and TRBJ1-6, with D tentatively TRBD1 (5 bases). The CDR3 runs to 16 residues. The germline V gene has CDR1 SGHAT and CDR2 FQNNGV.